This passage covers 14 T cell receptor beta chains from one sample sequenced in a study of response to subunit inactivated influenza vaccine (dated by TCRdb to the late 2010s). Libraries were constructed by RT-PCR. Data came from an Illumina HiSeq 2500. The public reads were reprocessed in TCRdb via fastp at Q25 and MiXCR, keeping in-frame beta chains. Every CDR3 protein is listed once, alongside the most common genes and DNA of its rows. The sample table contains about 170,000 distinct CDR3 sequences; only one count was recorded for roughly 12% of them. The ten top clones hold less than 30% of the sample. The same specimen was also included in a second study, on T cells expressing NK-cell markers. Per that second paper: 5'RACE template switching, by which a universal primer site and unique molecular identifiers were added, was used to make TCR beta cDNA libraries.

The sample was CD8+ T cells sorted from PBMCs, taken roughly 13 days after vaccination. Receptor source: a man aged 45 to 65 who received an inactivated influenza vaccine. Donor details come from another sample of the same person, matched by shared clones.

The gene calls are TRBV6-2 or TRBV6-3 and TRBJ2-7; 10 bases line up with TRBD1. The V segment lost 5 bases and the J segment 2 bases; nucleotides outside the gene matches: 6. This CDR3 is 15 amino acids long. Germline V CDR1 and CDR2: MNHEY, SVGEGT. CDR3 nucleotide sequence: TGTGCCAGCAGTGCAACCGGGACAGGGGCCTACGAGCAGTACTTC. The encoded protein is CASSATGTGAYEQYF.

V gene TRBV12-3 or TRBV12-4 combines with J gene TRBJ2-2; 14 bases line up with TRBD2. This CDR3 is built from 16 residues. Trimming at V came to 6 bases and at J to 0 bases, leaving 0 bases not matched to a gene. In DNA form, the CDR3 reads TGTGCCAGCAGGGGACTAGCGGGAGCGAACACCGGGGAGCTGTTTTTT. It yields the protein CASRGLAGANTGELFF.

The chain is built from TRBV3-1 and TRBJ2-5; tentatively, D is TRBD2 (5 bases). The CDR3 is 14 amino acids. The ends were cut back, 0 bases at V and 5 bases at J, with 10 bases in the middle. Germline V gene data show CDR1 as LGHDT and CDR2 as YNNKEL (reference sequence). Written as DNA, the CDR3 is TGTGCCAGCAGCCAAGAGTCGCGAGGGGAGACCCAGTACTTC. Protein sequence: CASSQESRGETQYF.

This clonotype appeared a few times. The chain links TRBV20-1 to TRBJ2-7; D is unresolved. Trimming removed 2 bases from V and 0 bases from J, with 11 bases in between. The CDR3 is 14 residues long. Germline-derived CDR1 and CDR2 are DFQATT and SNEGSKA (reference sequence). The CDR3 nucleotides read TGCAGTGCTAGATCGTCCGTCAGCTCCTACGAGCAGTACTTC. Translated: CSARSSVSSYEQYF.

The table lists this clonotype with many counts. CDR3 nucleotide sequence: TGCGCCAGCAGCCGTACAACCGGGGAGCTGTTTTTT. As protein: CASSRTTGELFF. The chain joins TRBV4-1 to TRBJ2-2; D remains unclear. Per germline, CDR1 MGHRA and CDR2 YSYEKL. This CDR3 contains 12 residues. The V gene lost 4 bases and the J gene lost 5 bases, with 5 bases spanning the gap.

Ten or more counts support this clonotype. The V call is TRBV7-8, the J call TRBJ2-7, with 9 bases that match TRBD2. Germline V lookup: CDR1 SGHVS, CDR2 FQNEAQ. This CDR3 spans 16 amino acids. The V segment lost 1 base and the J segment 0 bases; nucleotides outside the gene matches: 4. This CDR3 is CASSLVTSGNSYEQYF. The CDR3 region has the DNA TGTGCCAGCAGCTTAGTGACTAGCGGAAACTCCTACGAGCAGTACTTC.

This clonotype was recorded a few times. V usage is TRBV29-1 and J usage is TRBJ2-1; TRBD2 matches at 7 bases. CDR3 length: 14 amino acids. V was clipped by 7 bases and J by 5 bases; unmatched bases: 11. CDR1 is SQVTM, CDR2 ANQGSEA, per germline. This CDR3 is CSAPRTRSNNEQFF. Here the CDR3 DNA reads TGCAGCGCCCCGCGGACTAGGTCTAACAATGAGCAGTTCTTC.

This clonotype came up a few times. The chain couples TRBV7-9 to TRBJ1-1, with D uncertain. CDR1 and CDR2 (germline): SEHNR, FQNEAQ (reference sequence). The CDR3 runs 13 residues. Trimming took off 3 bases at V and 7 bases at J, with 12 bases between the two ends. DNA for the CDR3: TGTGCCAGCAGCTTCGGGCAGGCCTATGAAGCTTTCTTT. Translating it yields CASSFGQAYEAFF. The full variable domain, its missing parts supplied by reference TRBV7-9 and TRBJ1-1, is DTGVSQNPRHKITKRGQNVTFRCDPISEHNRLYWYRQTLGQGPEFLTYFQNEAQLEKSRLLSDRFSAERPKGSFSTLEIQRTEQGDSAMYLCASSFGQAYEAFFGQGTRLTVV.

This clonotype appeared many times. The chain uses TRBV7-9 and TRBJ2-3; D unclear. CDR3 length: 16 amino acids. V dropped 1 base and J dropped 5 bases, with 16 bases sitting between them. Germline assignment: CDR1 SEHNR and CDR2 FQNEAQ (reference sequence). The CDR3 spells CASSLGYSFPEDTQYF. The CDR3 DNA sequence: TGTGCCAGCAGCTTAGGGTACAGTTTCCCCGAAGATACGCAGTATTTT. Combining the CDR3 with reference TRBV7-9 and TRBJ2-3 gives the whole variable domain DTGVSQNPRHKITKRGQNVTFRCDPISEHNRLYWYRQTLGQGPEFLTYFQNEAQLEKSRLLSDRFSAERPKGSFSTLEIQRTEQGDSAMYLCASSLGYSFPEDTQYFGPGTRLTVL.

This rearrangement joins TRBV9 to TRBJ2-3; D unclear. This CDR3 has 15 residues. Germline V gives CDR1 SGDLS, CDR2 YYNGEE. V was shortened by 3 bases and J by 2 bases, with 13 bases between the two germline ends. CDR3 nucleotides: TGTGCCAGCAGCGCGAGTCCCTCCTTCACAGATACGCAGTATTTT. Translating gives CASSASPSFTDTQYF. Full variable domain (outside the CDR3, taken from reference TRBV9 and TRBJ2-3): DSGVTQTPKHLITATGQRVTLRCSPRSGDLSVYWYQQSLDQGLQFLIQYYNGEERAKGNILERFSAQQFPDLHSELNLSSLELGDSALYFCASSASPSFTDTQYFGPGTRLTVL.

This clonotype came up many times. This chain links TRBV7-2 with TRBJ2-3, with 14 bases matching TRBD2. Germline values: CDR1 SGHTA, CDR2 FQGNSA. The CDR3 loop spans 15 amino acids. With V trimmed by 5 bases and J by 9 bases, 7 bases remained unmatched. CDR3: CASSPGLAGAGTQYF. Written as DNA, the CDR3 is TGTGCCAGCAGCCCGGGACTAGCGGGGGCTGGGACGCAGTATTTT.

This clonotype was counted many times. The rearrangement uses TRBV4-1 and TRBJ1-5; D not certain. Trimming cost V 0 bases and J 3 bases, with 9 bases left between them. CDR3 length equals 15 residues. Germline-derived CDR1 and CDR2 are MGHRA and YSYEKL. For the CDR3, the DNA is TGCGCCAGCAGCCAAGAAACGGGGATCAATCAGCCCCAGCATTTT. Its translation is CASSQETGINQPQHF.

This rearrangement joins TRBV28 to TRBJ2-1; 8 nucleotides match TRBD2. V shed 7 bases and J 8 bases; nucleotides not matched to a gene: 10. This CDR3 is built from 14 residues. CDR1 is MDHEN, CDR2 SYDVKM, per germline. The CDR3 reads CASKGLGLDHEQFF. CDR3 nucleotide sequence: TGTGCCAGCAAGGGACTGGGACTAGACCATGAGCAGTTCTTC.

This clonotype occurred a few times. Here the CDR3 reads CASSLRQGPYEQYF. DNA of the CDR3: TGCGCCAGCAGCCTCCGACAGGGGCCCTACGAGCAGTACTTC. The rearrangement joins TRBV4-3 to TRBJ2-7, with 8 bases lining up with TRBD1. Germline V CDR1 and CDR2: LGHNA, YSLEER. J lost 2 bases, V lost 4 bases, and 4 bases had no gene match. This CDR3 contains 14 residues.